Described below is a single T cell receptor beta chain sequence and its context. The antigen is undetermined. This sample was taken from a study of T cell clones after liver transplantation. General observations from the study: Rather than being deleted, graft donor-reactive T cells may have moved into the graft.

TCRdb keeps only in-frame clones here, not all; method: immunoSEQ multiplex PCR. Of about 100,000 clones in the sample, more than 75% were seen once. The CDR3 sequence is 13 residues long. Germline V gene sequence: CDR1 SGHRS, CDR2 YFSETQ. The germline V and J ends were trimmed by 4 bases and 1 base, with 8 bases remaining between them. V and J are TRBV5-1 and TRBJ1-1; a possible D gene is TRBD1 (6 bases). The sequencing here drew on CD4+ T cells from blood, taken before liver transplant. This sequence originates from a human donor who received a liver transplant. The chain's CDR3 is CASSKQGNTEAFF. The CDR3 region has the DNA TGCGCCAGCAGCAAACAGGGGAACACTGAAGCTTTCTTT.